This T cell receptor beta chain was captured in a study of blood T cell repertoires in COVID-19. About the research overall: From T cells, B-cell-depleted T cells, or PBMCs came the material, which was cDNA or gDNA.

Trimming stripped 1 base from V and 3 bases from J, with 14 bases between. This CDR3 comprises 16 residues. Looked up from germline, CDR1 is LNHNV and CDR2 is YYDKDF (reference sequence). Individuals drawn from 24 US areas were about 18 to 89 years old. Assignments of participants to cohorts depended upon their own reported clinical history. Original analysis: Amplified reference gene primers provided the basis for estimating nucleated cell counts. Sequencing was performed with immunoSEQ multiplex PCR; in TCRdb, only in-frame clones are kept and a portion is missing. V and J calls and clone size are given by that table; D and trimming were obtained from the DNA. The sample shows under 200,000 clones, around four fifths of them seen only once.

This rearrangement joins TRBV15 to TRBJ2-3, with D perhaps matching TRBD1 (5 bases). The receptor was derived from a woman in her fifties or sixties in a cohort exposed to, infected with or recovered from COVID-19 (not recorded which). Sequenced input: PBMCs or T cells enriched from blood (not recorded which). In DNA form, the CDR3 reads TGTGCCACCAGCAGAGGCGGCAGGGAAAGGACAGATACGCAGTATTTT. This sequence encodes CATSRGGRERTDTQYF.